These T cell receptor beta chains were read from a single sample in a study of T cells in Graves' hyperthyroidism and ophthalmopathy. TCRdb reprocessed the multiplex PCR reads with MiXCR, giving one entry per CDR3 protein. The profile shows roughly 720,000 distinct CDR3 sequences, roughly 17% of them singletons. The sample was blood. These receptors all stem from a man aged 50 or older with Graves' hyperthyroidism. CDR3s include the opening cysteine and the closing phenylalanine or tryptophan. The D gene is left open where the match is weak. Size is omitted from some rows. Given values are once, few, many or a class for expanded clones.

clone_size	v_call	j_call	d_call	cdr3_nt	cdr3_aa
once	TRBV7-2	TRBJ2-1	.	TGTGCCAGCAGCCCATGGGATGGAGGAGTTAACAATGAGCAGTTCTTC	CASSPWDGGVNNEQFF
.	TRBV28	TRBJ2-1	.	TGTGCCAGCAGTGGGACAGGGCTAGCGGGCTACAATGAGCAGTTCTTC	CASSGTGLAGYNEQFF
many	TRBV2	TRBJ2-5	.	TGTGCCAGCAGGTTGACAGGACCTCAAGAGACCCAGTACTTC	CASRLTGPQETQYF
many	TRBV5-1	TRBJ1-6	.	TGCGCCAGCAGCCCCCGGTGGGGGTCAGGGTCACCCCTCCACTTT	CASSPRWGSGSPLHF
few	TRBV9	TRBJ2-2	.	TGTGCCAGCAAGACAGCGAACACCGGGGAGCTGTTTTTT	CASKTANTGELFF
many	TRBV6-5	TRBJ2-7	TRBD1	TGTGCCAGCAGTTTCGGGACAGAGGAGTACTTC	CASSFGTEEYF
.	TRBV5-1	TRBJ2-1	.	TGCGCCAGCAGCCAAGGGGGTCGAGAGCAGTTCTTC	CASSQGGREQFF
.	TRBV5-4	TRBJ2-5	.	TGTGCCAGCAGCTTACAGGGACACAGGACCCAGTACTTC	CASSLQGHRTQYF
.	TRBV2	TRBJ2-7	TRBD2	TGTGCCAGCAGTGGGAGGGGAGCGGGAGGGCCGTACGAGCAGTACTTC	CASSGRGAGGPYEQYF
.	TRBV6-1	TRBJ1-4	TRBD1	TGTGCCAGCACCCCAGGGGGCTCGGGTGAAAAACTGTTTTTT	CASTPGGSGEKLFF
many	TRBV15	TRBJ2-1	.	TGTGCCACCAGCGTACGCTCTCTTGTCGAGCAGTTCTTC	CATSVRSLVEQFF
.	TRBV9	TRBJ2-1	TRBD2	TGTGCCAGCAGCTTTGAGTCTAGCGGAAACAATGAGCAGTTCTTC	CASSFESSGNNEQFF
many	TRBV2	TRBJ2-5	.	TGTGCCAGCAGTGAAGCGACAGCCACGGGGCAGAGAGAGACCCAGTACTTC	CASSEATATGQRETQYF
few	TRBV2	TRBJ2-7	.	TGTGCCAGCAGCGAGCACCGGGACTCACTCTACGAGCAGTACTTC	CASSEHRDSLYEQYF
.	TRBV9	TRBJ2-3	.	TGTGCCAGCAGCCCGCGGGGTGGTAGCGGCACAGATACGCAGTATTTT	CASSPRGGSGTDTQYF
.	TRBV6-2/TRBV6-3	TRBJ1-1	.	TGTGCCAGCAGTTATCGGACACTGAACACTGAAGCTTTCTTT	CASSYRTLNTEAFF
many	TRBV7-9	TRBJ1-1	TRBD1	TGTGCCAGCAGCACCCCGGACAGGGCGAACACTGAAGCTTTCTTT	CASSTPDRANTEAFF
many	TRBV6-6	TRBJ1-6	.	TGTGCCAGCAGTTACACGGGACCGTATAATTCACCCCTCCACTTT	CASSYTGPYNSPLHF
many	TRBV12-3/TRBV12-4	TRBJ2-7	TRBD1	TGTGCCAGCAGGGACAGGGGAAACGAGCAGTACTTC	CASRDRGNEQYF
many	TRBV3-1	TRBJ2-3	TRBD2	TGTGCCAGCAGCCAAGGCCTAGCGGGAGGCGGGACAGATACGCAGTATTTT	CASSQGLAGGGTDTQYF
many	TRBV20-1	TRBJ2-7	TRBD2	TGCAGTGCTAGAGGCGGGAGGGTCTCCTACGAGCAGTACTTC	CSARGGRVSYEQYF
few	TRBV29-1	TRBJ1-4	.	TGCAGCGTTGGTGATACAGGCGAAAAACTGTTTTTT	CSVGDTGEKLFF
few	TRBV5-1	TRBJ1-4	.	TGCGCCAGCAGCAACTCCGGGACGATTGGAAAACTGTTTTTT	CASSNSGTIGKLFF
.	TRBV3-1	TRBJ2-1	TRBD2	TGTGCCAGCAGCACATTTCCGGGACTAGCGGTTCGTCAGTTCTTC	CASSTFPGLAVRQFF
many	TRBV18	TRBJ2-7	TRBD1	TGTGCCAGCTCACCGGACAGGGAGACCTACGAGCAGTACTTC	CASSPDRETYEQYF
.	TRBV30	TRBJ2-1	TRBD2	TGTGCCTGGAGTGTTGCCCCTGCAGGGACTAGCGCAAGCTCCTACAATGAGCAGTTCTTC	CAWSVAPAGTSASSYNEQFF
many	TRBV2	TRBJ2-3	.	TGTGCCAGCAGTGGTGGGGAACCGGCGCCCACAGATACGCAGTATTTT	CASSGGEPAPTDTQYF
many	TRBV7-2	TRBJ1-2	.	TGTGCCAGCAGCTTAGGAGGCGTAAGAGGCTACACCTTC	CASSLGGVRGYTF
.	TRBV2	TRBJ2-3	.	TGTGCCAGCAGTCTCAGGGAAGGGACTCGAAGGTATTTT	CASSLREGTRRYF
.	TRBV2	TRBJ2-7	.	TGTGCCAGCAGAGAACAACTAGCAAAACCTTACGAGCAGTACTTC	CASREQLAKPYEQYF
few	TRBV7-6	TRBJ2-1	.	TGTGCCAGCAGCTTATTTTTCAAACGTAAAGCGAGAACCCTCTACAATGAGCAGTTCTTC	CASSLFFKRKARTLYNEQFF
many	TRBV11-2	TRBJ1-6	.	TGTGCCAGCACCGGGGGAAGCAATAATTCACCCCTCCACTTT	CASTGGSNNSPLHF
.	TRBV19	TRBJ1-5	.	TGTGCCAGTACTCCGCAACATAGCAATCAGCCCCAGCATTTT	CASTPQHSNQPQHF
few	TRBV27	TRBJ1-4	TRBD1	TGTGCCAGCAGTCCTCGGGACAGGGGGCGTTGGTCAACTAATGAAAAACTGTTTTTT	CASSPRDRGRWSTNEKLFF
many	TRBV27	TRBJ2-1	.	TGTGCCAGCAGTTTAGTGTTCATGACTGGTAATGAGCAGTTCTTC	CASSLVFMTGNEQFF
many	TRBV7-9	TRBJ1-4	.	TGTGCCAGCAGCATATTATCAGGGGAAAAACTGTTTTTT	CASSILSGEKLFF
few	TRBV5-6	TRBJ2-7	.	TGTGCCAGCAGCTTGGCCGCGGCCCTCCTTGAATGGGAGCAGTACTTC	CASSLAAALLEWEQYF